This T cell receptor (beta chain) was found in a study of shared clonotypes between healthy human individuals. General study results and limits: Only blood was sampled; tissue repertoires likely differ.

Terminally differentiated effector memory CD45RA+ cells were excluded by CCR7 positive selection of CD45RO-negative cells. Libraries were prepared by immunoSEQ multiplex PCR; TCRdb keeps only in-frame clonotypes and omits some of them. The sample includes roughly 2.1 million clones, 93% of them seen just once. Germline lookup yields CDR1 MDHEN and CDR2 SYDVKM. The CDR3 totals 13 residues. V shed 6 bases, J shed 5 bases, and the junction held 5 bases outside the gene matches. Notes on this clone: Its antigen remains unidentified.

The sequencing sample was made of naive CD8+ T cells from PBMCs. The chain combines TRBV28 with TRBJ2-7, with 9 bases lining up with TRBD1. The TCR was taken from a man younger than 35 in good health. Some clones in this sample may be carry-over from other donors' samples. The CDR3 loop is CASRLTGGNEQYF. In DNA form, the CDR3 reads TGTGCCAGCAGGCTTACAGGGGGCAACGAGCAGTACTTC.